These 9 T cell receptor beta chains share one sample of origin, sequenced in a study of chemoradiotherapy in HPV16-positive cancers. Sequencing was performed with immunoSEQ multiplex PCR; in TCRdb, only in-frame clones are kept and a portion is missing. This sample carries about 8,100 clones, over 65% of them seen once, and the ten largest clones take less than 25%. Sample acquisition took place from a patient who underwent chemoradiotherapy. Every receptor here comes from a human donor with HPV-associated anogenital cancer.

The rearrangement uses TRBV6-6 and TRBJ1-2; the D gene is possibly TRBD1 (6 bases). The V end lost 10 bases, the J end lost 8 bases, and 14 bases lay between the germline ends. Germline CDR1 reads MNHNY; CDR2 reads SVGAGI (reference sequence). The CDR3 loop spans 11 amino acids. As DNA, the CDR3 is TGTGCCATCCAACAGGGTCGAGGCTACACCTTC. Amino acid sequence: CAIQQGRGYTF.

This sequence joins TRBV28 and TRBJ2-5; 10 nucleotides align to TRBD1. The V and J ends lost 6 bases and 0 bases, in that order; junction bases with no gene match: 10. The V gene's germline CDR1 is MDHEN and CDR2 SYDVKM. The CDR3 loop spans 17 amino acids. The CDR3 spells CASSAGQGVMYQETQYF. As DNA, the CDR3 is TGTGCCAGCAGCGCCGGACAGGGGGTGATGTACCAAGAGACCCAGTACTTC. The full variable domain, its missing parts supplied by reference TRBV28 and TRBJ2-5, is DVKVTQSSRYLVKRTGEKVFLECVQDMDHENMFWYRQDPGLGLRLIYFSYDVKMKEKGDIPEGYSVSREKKERFSLILESASTNQTSMYLCASSAGQGVMYQETQYFGPGTRLLVL.

The rearrangement joins TRBV4-3 to TRBJ1-1; tentative D call: TRBD1 (6 bases). CDR3 length: 16 amino acids. V was trimmed by 0 bases and J by 0 bases, leaving 11 bases between them. Germline loops: CDR1 LGHNA, CDR2 YSLEER. The CDR3 is CASSQDLGQLNTEAFF. CDR3 coding DNA: TGCGCCAGCAGCCAAGATCTCGGACAGCTGAACACTGAAGCTTTCTTT.

The chain combines TRBV5-1 with TRBJ2-7; D uncertain. V dropped 4 bases and J dropped 2 bases, with 13 bases sitting between them. CDR3 length: 14 amino acids. Looked up from germline, CDR1 is SGHRS and CDR2 is YFSETQ. The CDR3 loop is CASSPLDPPYEQYF. CDR3 nucleotide sequence: TGCGCCAGCAGCCCCTTGGATCCCCCCTACGAGCAGTACTTC.

V gene TRBV7-8 combines with J gene TRBJ2-3; D is possibly TRBD2 (7 bases). The CDR3 totals 15 residues. Germline values: CDR1 SGHVS, CDR2 FQNEAQ. The germline V and J ends were trimmed by 7 bases and 4 bases, with 18 bases remaining between them. The CDR3 region is CASTLRGAKADTQYF. DNA for the CDR3: TGTGCCAGCACCCTACGGGGGGCCAAGGCAGATACGCAGTATTTT.

The gene calls are TRBV18 and TRBJ2-4; no clear D gene. With 0 bases removed from V and 6 bases from J, the gap between germline ends came to 6 bases. The CDR3 spans 13 residues. The V gene's germline CDR1 is KGHSH and CDR2 LQKENI. The CDR3 reads CASSPPSLNIQYF. CDR3 sequence (DNA): TGTGCCAGCTCACCACCGTCATTAAACATTCAGTACTTC.

This rearrangement joins TRBV6-5 to TRBJ1-1; TRBD1 is a possible D gene (5 bases). This CDR3 region has 13 residues. Per germline, CDR1 MNHEY and CDR2 SVGAGI. V lost 2 bases and J lost 11, with 15 bases in between. DNA for the CDR3: TGTGCCAGCAGTTACCAAGGGACCTCGAGGGCTTTCTTT. It encodes CASSYQGTSRAFF.

Details on this clone: At one of its ends the junction is not consistent with the germline gene, which may arise from a read error. The chain employs TRBV7-7 and TRBJ2-6; D not resolved. Germline V gives CDR1 SSHAT, CDR2 FNYEAQ (reference sequence). The CDR3 length is 15 residues. DNA for the CDR3: TGTGCTAGCAGCTTAGGCGGCTCTGGGGCCAACGTCCTGACTTTC. As protein: CASSLGGSGANVLTF.

V is TRBV5-1 and J is TRBJ2-1; a weak D match, TRBD1 (8 bases). Germline CDR1 is SGHRS and CDR2 is YFSETQ. The V and J ends lost 6 bases and 7 bases respectively, with 20 bases between them. The CDR3 runs to 15 residues. CDR3 bases: TGCGCCAGCACCTCACCCGACAGGGGAGGGAATGAGCAGTTCTTC. It yields the protein CASTSPDRGGNEQFF.